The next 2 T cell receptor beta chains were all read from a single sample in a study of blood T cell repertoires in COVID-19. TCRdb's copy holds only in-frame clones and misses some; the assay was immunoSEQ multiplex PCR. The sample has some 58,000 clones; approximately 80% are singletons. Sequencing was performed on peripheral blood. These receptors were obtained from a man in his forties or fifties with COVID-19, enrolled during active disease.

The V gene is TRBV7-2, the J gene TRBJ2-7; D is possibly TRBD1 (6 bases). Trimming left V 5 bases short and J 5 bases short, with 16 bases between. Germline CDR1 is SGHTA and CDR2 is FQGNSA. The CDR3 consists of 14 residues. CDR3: CASSLQTGFDEQYF. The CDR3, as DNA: TGTGCCAGCAGCCTCCAGACAGGTTTCGACGAGCAGTACTTC.

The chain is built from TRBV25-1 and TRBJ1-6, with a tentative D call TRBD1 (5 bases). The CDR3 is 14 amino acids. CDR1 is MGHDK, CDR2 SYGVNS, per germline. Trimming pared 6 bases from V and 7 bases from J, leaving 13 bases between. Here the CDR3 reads CASRAAGDNSPLHF. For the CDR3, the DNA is TGTGCCAGCAGGGCCGCGGGGGACAATTCACCCCTCCACTTT.